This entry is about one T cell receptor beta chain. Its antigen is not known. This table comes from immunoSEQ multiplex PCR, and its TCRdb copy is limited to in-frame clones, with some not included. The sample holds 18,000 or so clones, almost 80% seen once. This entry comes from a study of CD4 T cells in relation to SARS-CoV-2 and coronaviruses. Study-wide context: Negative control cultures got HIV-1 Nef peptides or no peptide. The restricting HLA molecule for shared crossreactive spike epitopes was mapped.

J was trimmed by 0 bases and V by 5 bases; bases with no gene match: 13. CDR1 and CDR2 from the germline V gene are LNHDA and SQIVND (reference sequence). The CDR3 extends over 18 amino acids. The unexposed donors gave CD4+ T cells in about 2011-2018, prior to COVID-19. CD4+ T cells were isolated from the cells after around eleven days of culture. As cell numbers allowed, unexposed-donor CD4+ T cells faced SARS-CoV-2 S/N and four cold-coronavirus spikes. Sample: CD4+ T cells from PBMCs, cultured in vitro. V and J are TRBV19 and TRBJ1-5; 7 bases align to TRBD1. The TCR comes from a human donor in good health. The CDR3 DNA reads TGTGCCAGTAGTTCGACAGGGCTCCGATCCTATAGCAATCAGCCCCAGCATTTT. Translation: CASSSTGLRSYSNQPQHF.